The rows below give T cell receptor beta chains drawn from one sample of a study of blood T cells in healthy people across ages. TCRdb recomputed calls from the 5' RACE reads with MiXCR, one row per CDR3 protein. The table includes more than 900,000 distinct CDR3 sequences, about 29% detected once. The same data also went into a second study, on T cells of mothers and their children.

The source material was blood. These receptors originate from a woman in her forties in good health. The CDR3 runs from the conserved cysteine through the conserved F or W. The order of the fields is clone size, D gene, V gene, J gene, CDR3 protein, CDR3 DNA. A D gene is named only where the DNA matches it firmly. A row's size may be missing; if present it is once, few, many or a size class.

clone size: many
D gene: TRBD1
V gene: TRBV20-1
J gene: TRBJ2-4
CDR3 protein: CSATPGTGGIQYF
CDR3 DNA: TGCAGTGCTACCCCCGGGACAGGGGGCATTCAGTACTTC

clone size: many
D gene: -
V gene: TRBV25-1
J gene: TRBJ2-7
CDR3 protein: CASSEWTVHESPHEQYF
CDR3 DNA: TGTGCCAGCAGTGAATGGACGGTCCACGAGTCCCCCCACGAGCAGTACTTC

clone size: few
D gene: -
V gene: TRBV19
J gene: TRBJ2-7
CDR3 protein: CASSPEGRNEQYF
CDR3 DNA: TGTGCCAGTAGTCCAGAGGGGCGCAACGAGCAGTACTTC

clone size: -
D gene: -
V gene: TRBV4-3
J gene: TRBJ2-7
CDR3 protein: CASSQDLPRRGSATYEQYF
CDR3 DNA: TGCGCCAGCAGCCAAGATCTCCCACGGAGGGGTAGCGCAACCTACGAGCAGTACTTC

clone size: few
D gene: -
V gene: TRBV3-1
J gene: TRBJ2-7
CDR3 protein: CASSRQGLYEQYF
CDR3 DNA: TGTGCCAGCAGCCGGCAGGGACTCTACGAGCAGTACTTC

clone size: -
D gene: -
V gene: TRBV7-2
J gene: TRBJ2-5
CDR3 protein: CASSLASGMETQYF
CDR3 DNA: TGTGCCAGCAGCTTAGCGTCAGGGATGGAGACCCAGTACTTC

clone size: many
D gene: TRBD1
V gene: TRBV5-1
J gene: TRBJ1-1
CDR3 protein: CASSRLGTENTEAFF
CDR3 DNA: TGCGCCAGCAGCAGACTAGGGACAGAGAACACTGAAGCTTTCTTT

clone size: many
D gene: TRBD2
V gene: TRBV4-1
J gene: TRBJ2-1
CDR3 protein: CASSQEGLAGEQFF
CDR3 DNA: TGCGCCAGCAGCCAAGAGGGACTAGCGGGTGAGCAGTTCTTC

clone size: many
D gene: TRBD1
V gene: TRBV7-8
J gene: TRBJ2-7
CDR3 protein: CASRPQTGGEQYF
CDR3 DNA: TGTGCCAGCAGGCCTCAGACAGGGGGCGAGCAGTACTTC

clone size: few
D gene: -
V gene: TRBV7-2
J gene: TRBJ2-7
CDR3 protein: CASSAKVGEQYF
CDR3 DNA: TGTGCCAGCAGCGCTAAAGTGGGGGAGCAGTACTTC

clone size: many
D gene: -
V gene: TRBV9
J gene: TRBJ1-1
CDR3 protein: CASSPRTEAFF
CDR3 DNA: TGTGCCAGCAGCCCCCGTACTGAAGCTTTCTTT

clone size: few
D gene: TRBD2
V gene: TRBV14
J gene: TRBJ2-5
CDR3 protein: CASSQRWGGGVQETQYF
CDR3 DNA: TGTGCCAGCAGCCAACGCTGGGGCGGGGGGGTCCAAGAGACCCAGTACTTC

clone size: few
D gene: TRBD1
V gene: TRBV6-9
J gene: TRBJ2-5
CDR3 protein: CASSEFEGAVSETQYF
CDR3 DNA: TGTGCCAGCAGTGAATTCGAGGGGGCAGTGTCAGAGACCCAGTACTTC

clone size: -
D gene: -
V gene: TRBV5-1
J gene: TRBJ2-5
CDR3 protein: CASSFGVDKQYF
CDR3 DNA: TGCGCCAGCAGTTTTGGGGTCGACAAGCAGTACTTC

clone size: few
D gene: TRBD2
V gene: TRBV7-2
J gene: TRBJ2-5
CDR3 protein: CASSLEGGGARETQYF
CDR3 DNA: TGTGCCAGCAGCTTAGAAGGCGGGGGGGCTCGAGAGACCCAGTACTTC

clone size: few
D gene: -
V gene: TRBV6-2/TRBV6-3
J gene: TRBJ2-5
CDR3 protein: CASGLWQEETQYF
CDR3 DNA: TGTGCCAGCGGATTGTGGCAGGAAGAGACCCAGTACTTC

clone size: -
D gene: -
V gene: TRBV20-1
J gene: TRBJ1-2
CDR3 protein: CSAPRGATGYTF
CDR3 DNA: TGCAGTGCTCCGCGGGGGGCGACCGGCTACACCTTC